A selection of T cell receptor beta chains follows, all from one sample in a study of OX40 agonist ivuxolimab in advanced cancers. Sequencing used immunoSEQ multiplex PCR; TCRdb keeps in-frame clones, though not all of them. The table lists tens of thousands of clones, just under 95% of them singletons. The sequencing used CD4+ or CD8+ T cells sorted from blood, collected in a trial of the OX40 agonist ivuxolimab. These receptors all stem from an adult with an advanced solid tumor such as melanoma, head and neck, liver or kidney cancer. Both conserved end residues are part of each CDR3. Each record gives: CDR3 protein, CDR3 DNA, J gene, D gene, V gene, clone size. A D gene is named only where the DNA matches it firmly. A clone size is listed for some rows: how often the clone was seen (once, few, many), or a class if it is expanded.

CDR3 protein: CASSVRGQATEAFF; CDR3 DNA: TGTGCCAGCAGCGTAAGGGGACAGGCCACTGAAGCTTTCTTT; J gene: TRBJ1-1; D gene: TRBD1; V gene: TRBV9; clone size: .
CDR3 protein: CATSRDLSGRSYEQYF; CDR3 DNA: TGTGCCACCAGCAGAGATCTGAGCGGGAGATCCTACGAGCAGTACTTC; J gene: TRBJ2-7; D gene: TRBD2; V gene: TRBV15; clone size: .
CDR3 protein: CASSPRQVKYNEQFF; CDR3 DNA: TGTGCCAGCAGCCCTCGACAGGTGAAATACAATGAGCAGTTCTTC; J gene: TRBJ2-1; D gene: .; V gene: TRBV7-8; clone size: .
CDR3 protein: CASSQDGGGGTNEKLFF; CDR3 DNA: TGCGCCAGCAGCCAAGATGGCGGGGGGGGTACTAATGAAAAACTGTTTTTT; J gene: TRBJ1-4; D gene: .; V gene: TRBV4-3; clone size: .
CDR3 protein: CASSLTGPSWDTEAFF; CDR3 DNA: TGTGCCAGTAGTTTAACAGGCCCTTCCTGGGACACTGAAGCTTTCTTT; J gene: TRBJ1-1; D gene: .; V gene: TRBV19; clone size: .
CDR3 protein: CASSVAGTYTDTQYF; CDR3 DNA: TGTGCCAGCAGCGTAGCAGGGACTTACACAGATACGCAGTATTTT; J gene: TRBJ2-3; D gene: .; V gene: TRBV9; clone size: .
CDR3 protein: CASSLGQGNQPQHF; CDR3 DNA: TGTGCCAGCAGCTTAGGACAGGGGAATCAGCCCCAGCATTTT; J gene: TRBJ1-5; D gene: TRBD1; V gene: TRBV7-9; clone size: .
CDR3 protein: CASSEAGTQYF; CDR3 DNA: TGTGCCAGCAGTGAAGCGGGGACGCAGTATTTT; J gene: TRBJ2-3; D gene: .; V gene: TRBV6-1; clone size: .
CDR3 protein: CASSQVGVGEQYF; CDR3 DNA: TGCGCCAGCAGCCAAGTCGGGGTTGGCGAGCAGTACTTC; J gene: TRBJ2-7; D gene: .; V gene: TRBV4-3; clone size: .
CDR3 protein: CASSASGYSGNTIYF; CDR3 DNA: TGTGCCAGTAGTGCGTCCGGGTACTCTGGAAACACCATATATTTT; J gene: TRBJ1-3; D gene: .; V gene: TRBV19; clone size: .
CDR3 protein: CASSQGPDINYGYTF; CDR3 DNA: TGCGCCAGCAGCCAAGGACCCGATATTAACTATGGCTACACCTTC; J gene: TRBJ1-2; D gene: .; V gene: TRBV4-3; clone size: .
CDR3 protein: CAISEVAGAQDTQYF; CDR3 DNA: TGTGCCATCAGTGAGGTAGCGGGGGCCCAAGATACGCAGTATTTT; J gene: TRBJ2-3; D gene: TRBD2; V gene: TRBV10-3; clone size: .
CDR3 protein: CASSPGLAGAYEQYF; CDR3 DNA: TGCGCCAGCAGCCCGGGACTAGCGGGAGCCTACGAGCAGTACTTC; J gene: TRBJ2-7; D gene: TRBD2; V gene: TRBV4-3; clone size: .
CDR3 protein: CASQEATEAFF; CDR3 DNA: TGTGCCAGCCAAGAAGCCACTGAAGCTTTCTTT; J gene: TRBJ1-1; D gene: .; V gene: TRBV2; clone size: few
CDR3 protein: CASSPGQGLPFSYNSPLHF; CDR3 DNA: TGTGCCAGCAGCCCAGGACAGGGCTTGCCCTTCTCCTATAATTCACCCCTCCACTTT; J gene: TRBJ1-6; D gene: TRBD1; V gene: TRBV14; clone size: once
CDR3 protein: CASSFNQGYTEAFF; CDR3 DNA: TGCGCCAGCAGCTTCAATCAGGGATACACTGAAGCTTTCTTT; J gene: TRBJ1-1; D gene: .; V gene: TRBV5-1; clone size: .
CDR3 protein: CASSGRDRPRQPQHF; CDR3 DNA: TGTGCCAGCAGTGGGAGGGACAGGCCGCGTCAGCCCCAGCATTTT; J gene: TRBJ1-5; D gene: TRBD1; V gene: TRBV6-4; clone size: .
CDR3 protein: CASSSTGENTEAFF; CDR3 DNA: TGTGCCAGCAGTTCCACAGGGGAGAACACTGAAGCTTTCTTT; J gene: TRBJ1-1; D gene: TRBD1; V gene: TRBV6-5; clone size: once
CDR3 protein: CASSSGRSSGANVLTF; CDR3 DNA: TGTGCCAGCAGTTCTGGACGGAGCTCTGGGGCCAACGTCCTGACTTTC; J gene: TRBJ2-6; D gene: .; V gene: TRBV6-5; clone size: .
CDR3 protein: CASSLRGVSDTQYF; CDR3 DNA: TGTGCCAGCAGCTTGCGCGGGGTTTCAGATACGCAGTATTTT; J gene: TRBJ2-3; D gene: .; V gene: TRBV5-5; clone size: .
CDR3 protein: CASSYSGQGPGAFF; CDR3 DNA: TGTGCCAGCAGTTACTCGGGGCAGGGACCGGGGGCTTTCTTT; J gene: TRBJ1-1; D gene: .; V gene: TRBV6-5; clone size: .
CDR3 protein: CASSLRGYSNQPRHF; CDR3 DNA: TGTGCCAGCAGTTTAAGGGGTTATAGCAATCAGCCCCGGCATTTT; J gene: TRBJ1-5; D gene: .; V gene: TRBV27; clone size: once
CDR3 protein: CSVQNGGAYGYTF; CDR3 DNA: TGCAGCGTTCAAAATGGGGGCGCCTATGGCTACACCTTC; J gene: TRBJ1-2; D gene: .; V gene: TRBV29-1; clone size: .
CDR3 protein: CASSRRGTGSYEQYF; CDR3 DNA: TGTGCCAGCAGTCGAAGAGGGACAGGGTCCTACGAGCAGTACTTC; J gene: TRBJ2-7; D gene: TRBD1; V gene: TRBV27; clone size: once
CDR3 protein: CASSINSGTGELFF; CDR3 DNA: TGTGCCAGTAGTATTAACTCTGGGACCGGGGAGCTGTTTTTT; J gene: TRBJ2-2; D gene: .; V gene: TRBV19; clone size: once
CDR3 protein: CASSYSNSRGEAFF; CDR3 DNA: TGTGCCAGCAGTTACTCGAATAGCAGGGGTGAAGCTTTCTTT; J gene: TRBJ1-1; D gene: .; V gene: TRBV6-5; clone size: .
CDR3 protein: CASSFGGGNTEAFF; CDR3 DNA: TGTGCCAGCAGTTTTGGAGGAGGGAACACTGAAGCTTTCTTT; J gene: TRBJ1-1; D gene: .; V gene: TRBV27; clone size: .
CDR3 protein: CASSLDGSSGTPIPYEQYF; CDR3 DNA: TGTGCCAGCAGCTTGGATGGGTCGTCCGGGACACCTATCCCCTACGAGCAGTACTTC; J gene: TRBJ2-7; D gene: .; V gene: TRBV7-9; clone size: .
CDR3 protein: CASSEWVSGRSLGYEQYF; CDR3 DNA: TGTGCCAGCAGTGAATGGGTTAGCGGGAGAAGCTTAGGCTACGAGCAGTACTTC; J gene: TRBJ2-7; D gene: TRBD2; V gene: TRBV6-1; clone size: .
CDR3 protein: CASSPQGGLDNYYEQYF; CDR3 DNA: TGTGCCAGCTCACCCCAGGGGGGGCTCGACAACTACTACGAGCAGTACTTC; J gene: TRBJ2-7; D gene: .; V gene: TRBV18; clone size: .
CDR3 protein: CASSESRGWNTEAFF; CDR3 DNA: TGTGCCAGCAGTGAATCGAGGGGTTGGAACACTGAAGCTTTCTTT; J gene: TRBJ1-1; D gene: .; V gene: TRBV6-1; clone size: .
CDR3 protein: CASSPDRGYEQYF; CDR3 DNA: TGTGCCAGCAGCCCTGACAGGGGCTACGAGCAGTACTTC; J gene: TRBJ2-7; D gene: TRBD1; V gene: TRBV7-6; clone size: .
CDR3 protein: CASSPRGAAYEQYF; CDR3 DNA: TGTGCCAGCAGCCCGCGGGGGGCCGCCTACGAGCAGTACTTC; J gene: TRBJ2-7; D gene: TRBD2; V gene: TRBV9; clone size: .
CDR3 protein: CASSIWTGLDYGYTF; CDR3 DNA: TGTGCCAGTAGTATATGGACAGGGCTGGACTATGGCTACACCTTC; J gene: TRBJ1-2; D gene: TRBD1; V gene: TRBV19; clone size: .
CDR3 protein: CASSAAGGPYEQYF; CDR3 DNA: TGTGCCAGCAGCGCAGCGGGGGGGCCCTACGAGCAGTACTTC; J gene: TRBJ2-7; D gene: TRBD2; V gene: TRBV11-2; clone size: .
CDR3 protein: CASSVGGNSGELFF; CDR3 DNA: TGTGCCAGCAGCGTAGGTGGGAACTCCGGGGAGCTGTTTTTT; J gene: TRBJ2-2; D gene: .; V gene: TRBV9; clone size: .
CDR3 protein: CASRYWGDQPQHF; CDR3 DNA: TGTGCCAGCAGATATTGGGGGGACCAGCCCCAGCATTTT; J gene: TRBJ1-5; D gene: .; V gene: TRBV6-6; clone size: .
CDR3 protein: CASSHEGGRPPGTQYF; CDR3 DNA: TGCGCCAGCAGCCACGAGGGCGGGAGGCCTCCGGGGACCCAGTACTTC; J gene: TRBJ2-5; D gene: TRBD2; V gene: TRBV4-3; clone size: once
CDR3 protein: CASSGITSGGQSSYEQYF; CDR3 DNA: TGTGCCAGCAGTGGGATTACTAGCGGGGGCCAGAGCTCCTACGAGCAGTACTTC; J gene: TRBJ2-7; D gene: TRBD2; V gene: TRBV6-1; clone size: .
CDR3 protein: CASSADWSNEQFF; CDR3 DNA: TGTGCCAGCAGCGCCGATTGGAGCAATGAGCAGTTCTTC; J gene: TRBJ2-1; D gene: .; V gene: TRBV11-2; clone size: .
CDR3 protein: CASSDSGTDTSPPYEQYF; CDR3 DNA: TGTGCCAGCAGTGACTCCGGGACAGATACTTCACCTCCTTACGAGCAGTACTTC; J gene: TRBJ2-7; D gene: TRBD1; V gene: TRBV28; clone size: .